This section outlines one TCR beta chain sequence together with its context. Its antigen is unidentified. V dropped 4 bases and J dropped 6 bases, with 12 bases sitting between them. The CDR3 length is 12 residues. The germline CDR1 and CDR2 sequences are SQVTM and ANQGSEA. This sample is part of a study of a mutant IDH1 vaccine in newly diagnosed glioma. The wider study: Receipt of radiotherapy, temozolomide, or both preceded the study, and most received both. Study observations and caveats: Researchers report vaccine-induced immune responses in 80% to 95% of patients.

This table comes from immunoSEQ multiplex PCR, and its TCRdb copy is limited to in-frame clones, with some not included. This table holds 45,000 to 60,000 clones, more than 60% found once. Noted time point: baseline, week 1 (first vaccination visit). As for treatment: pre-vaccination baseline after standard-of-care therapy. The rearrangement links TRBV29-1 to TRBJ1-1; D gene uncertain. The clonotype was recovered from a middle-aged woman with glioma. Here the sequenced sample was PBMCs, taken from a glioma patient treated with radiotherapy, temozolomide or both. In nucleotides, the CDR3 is TGCAGCGTTGCGTCGACTAGGTCTGAAGCTTTCTTT. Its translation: CSVASTRSEAFF.